These 22 T cell receptor beta chains were all obtained from the same sample, sequenced in a study of CXCR3-negative and CXCR3-positive naive CD8 T cells. Carrying UMI labels, the TRB cDNA libraries were prepared through 5' RACE. TCRdb re-called the 5' RACE reads and gives one entry per CDR3 protein, without DNA. With around 63,000 distinct CDR3 sequences in the sample, the ten largest clones hold approximately 4.4%. Study conclusions and caveats: TRB CDR3s of CXCR3-positive naive cells were more hydrophobic than those of CXCR3-negative naive cells.

No antigens are known for them. The sample consisted of naive CXCR3+ CD8+ T cells from blood. The subset: CD45RO-CCR7+CD27+CD95- naive CD8+ T cells expressing CXCR3 (TNR3+). Every receptor here comes from a human donor in good health. Some clones in this sample may be carry-over from other donors' samples.

This sequence joins TRBV29-1 and TRBJ2-2; lacking DNA, the TRBD1 call made by TCRdb goes unchecked. Germline loops: CDR1 SQVTM, CDR2 ANQGSEA. The CDR3 spans 11 residues. CDR3 amino acids: CAGGGTGELFF.

The rearrangement uses TRBV7-9 and TRBJ1-1; TCRdb's D gene call, TRBD1, goes unchecked for lack of DNA. The CDR3 totals 13 residues. Germline loops: CDR1 SEHNR, CDR2 FQNEAQ (reference sequence). The CDR3 sequence is CASSLPGGTEAFF.

J is TRBJ2-5 and V is TRBV9; the D call from TCRdb, TRBD2, cannot be confirmed without DNA. The CDR3 loop spans 17 amino acids. CDR1 is SGDLS and CDR2 is YYNGEE in the germline V gene. This CDR3 reads CASSLGLAGGPFETQYF. The complete variable domain, with remaining parts taken from reference TRBV9 and TRBJ2-5, reads DSGVTQTPKHLITATGQRVTLRCSPRSGDLSVYWYQQSLDQGLQFLIQYYNGEERAKGNILERFSAQQFPDLHSELNLSSLELGDSALYFCASSLGLAGGPFETQYFGPGTRLLVL.

The rearrangement uses TRBV7-9 and TRBJ2-5; the TCRdb D gene call, TRBD1, has no DNA to confirm it. Germline V gene sequence: CDR1 SEHNR, CDR2 FQNEAQ (reference sequence). CDR3 length: 14 residues. This CDR3 is CASSMGQLQETQYF.

The gene calls are TRBV15 and TRBJ2-2. Germline CDR1 and CDR2: LNHNV and YYDKDF (reference sequence). The CDR3 is 14 amino acids. The CDR3 sequence: CATSRDRVEMELFF.

The chain couples TRBV5-1 to TRBJ1-1. The CDR3 contains 14 residues. Per germline, CDR1 SGHRS and CDR2 YFSETQ. The CDR3 region is CASSLGGENTEAFF.

The chain combines TRBV2 with TRBJ2-2; TCRdb indicates TRBD1, and absent DNA this call remains unverified. This CDR3 has 16 residues. Germline V gene lookup returns CDR1 SNHLY and CDR2 FYNNEI. The CDR3 sequence is CASSEKGSQFTGELFF.

The chain links TRBV7-8 to TRBJ1-1. This CDR3 has 14 residues. CDR1 is SGHVS and CDR2 is FQNEAQ in the germline V gene. This chain's CDR3 is CASSLVSMNTEAFF.

V gene TRBV4-3 combines with J gene TRBJ2-2; TCRdb indicates TRBD1, and absent DNA this call remains unverified. This CDR3 spans 17 amino acids. Germline loops: CDR1 LGHNA, CDR2 YSLEER. This CDR3 reads CASSQAEDRALTGELFF.

V gene TRBV27 combines with J gene TRBJ1-2; checking the TCRdb D call of TRBD1 is not possible without DNA. CDR3 size: 14 residues. Germline CDR1 reads MNHEY; CDR2 reads SMNVEV (reference sequence). The chain's CDR3 is CASRTGGGGYGYTF.

V usage is TRBV29-1 and J usage is TRBJ2-1; TCRdb's assignment of TRBD2 cannot be checked, as there is no DNA. Germline lookup yields CDR1 SQVTM and CDR2 ANQGSEA. The CDR3 is made up of 13 amino acids. The CDR3 sequence is CSAPGLAGVTQFF.

The chain links TRBV28 to TRBJ2-4; TCRdb reports TRBD1, a call that lacks DNA to check it against. Germline CDR1 reads MDHEN; CDR2 reads SYDVKM. The CDR3 loop spans 16 amino acids. The CDR3 sequence: CASSWGTVVAKNIQYF.

The chain uses TRBV4-1 and TRBJ2-7. The germline V gene encodes CDR1 MGHRA and CDR2 YSYEKL. This CDR3 contains 16 residues. CDR3 residues: CASSQDNLGNSYEQYF.

CDR3 in amino acids: CSVSTGDYGYTF. J is TRBJ1-2 and V is TRBV29-1; TCRdb names TRBD1, which stays unverified in the absence of DNA. The CDR3 loop spans 12 amino acids. Germline V gene lookup returns CDR1 SQVTM and CDR2 ANQGSEA.

This clonotype is labeled medium-sized (0.01 to 0.1%) based on frequency. The chain joins TRBV3-1 to TRBJ2-6; no DNA is available, so the TRBD2 call from TCRdb remains unchecked. The CDR3 consists of 17 residues. Germline CDR1 LGHDT, CDR2 YNNKEL (reference sequence). CDR3: CASSQGTSSSGANVLTF.

The chain couples TRBV9 to TRBJ1-1; there is no DNA to check the TCRdb D call of TRBD1. The CDR3 has 15 amino acids. Germline V lookup: CDR1 SGDLS, CDR2 YYNGEE. The CDR3 spells CASSPWTGGDTEAFF.

The chain employs TRBV6-5 and TRBJ2-7. Per germline, CDR1 MNHEY and CDR2 SVGAGI. CDR3 length: 14 amino acids. The CDR3: CASSYRVEAYEQYF.

V and J are TRBV28 and TRBJ1-2. Germline V gene sequence: CDR1 MDHEN, CDR2 SYDVKM. This CDR3 contains 12 residues. This CDR3 reads CVSDSGYYGYTF.

V gene TRBV5-1 combines with J gene TRBJ1-1; TCRdb calls TRBD1, which cannot be checked without DNA. CDR1 and CDR2 from the germline V gene are SGHRS and YFSETQ. There are 14 residues in the CDR3. CDR3 loop: CASSLDRGRDPAFF. Together with reference TRBV5-1 and TRBJ1-1, the CDR3 gives the full variable domain: KAGVTQTPRYLIKTRGQQVTLSCSPISGHRSVSWYQQTPGQGLQFLFEYFSETQRNKGNFPGRFSGRQFSNSRSEMNVSTLELGDSALYLCASSLDRGRDPAFFGQGTRLTVV.

The rearrangement uses TRBV20-1 and TRBJ2-7. The CDR3 runs to 15 residues. Germline CDR1 and CDR2: DFQATT and SNEGSKA (reference sequence). The CDR3 sequence: CSARGPQGITYEQYF.

The J gene is TRBJ2-1, the V gene TRBV6-2 or TRBV6-3; the TRBD2 assignment by TCRdb is unverifiable without DNA. CDR1 and CDR2 (germline): MNHEY, SVGEGT. CDR3 size: 16 residues. CDR3: CASSHHRASGNNEQFF.

The CDR3 region is CASSHPSGLALEFSYNEQFF. The gene calls are TRBV11-3 and TRBJ2-1; TCRdb's D gene call, TRBD2, goes unchecked for lack of DNA. Germline lookup yields CDR1 SGHNT and CDR2 YENEEA. The CDR3 has 20 residues.